Listed below are T cell receptor beta chains from one sample, sequenced in a study of OX40 agonist ivuxolimab in advanced cancers. The repertoire was sequenced with immunoSEQ multiplex PCR; TCRdb's copy has only in-frame clones and lacks some. The data show 70,000 to 75,000 clones, about 88% seen once. This material consisted of CD4+ or CD8+ T cells sorted from blood, taken in a trial of the OX40 agonist ivuxolimab. The receptors stem from an adult with an advanced solid tumor such as melanoma, head and neck, liver or kidney cancer. CDR3s include the opening cysteine and the closing phenylalanine or tryptophan. The D gene is left open where the match is weak. Some rows mark clone size as missing; the rest say once, few, many or name a class of expanded clone.

TRBJ1-1,-,-,14,TRBV27,CASTPLGRGTEAFF,TGTGCCAGCACCCCCCTTGGGAGGGGTACTGAAGCTTTCTTT
TRBJ2-2,-,-,14,TRBV11-2,CASIEGGHRGELFF,TGTGCCAGCATCGAAGGGGGGCACCGCGGGGAGCTGTTTTTT
TRBJ1-5,-,-,14,TRBV7-2,CASSLGTSYQPQHF,TGTGCCAGCAGCCTGGGGACATCTTATCAGCCCCAGCATTTT
TRBJ2-2,TRBD1,-,16,TRBV7-6,CASSPTGVLDTGELFF,TGTGCCAGCAGCCCGACAGGGGTCCTAGACACCGGGGAGCTGTTTTTT
TRBJ2-7,TRBD2,-,18,TRBV5-1,CASSQLAGTSGFAYEQYF,TGCGCCAGCAGCCAATTGGCCGGGACTAGCGGGTTTGCCTACGAGCAGTACTTC
TRBJ2-1,-,-,14,TRBV7-2,CASRLLASYNEQFF,TGTGCCAGCAGATTACTAGCTTCGTACAATGAGCAGTTCTTC
TRBJ2-2,TRBD2,-,16,TRBV19,CASSRVAGGRTGELFF,TGTGCCAGTAGCCGCGTGGCGGGAGGTCGCACCGGGGAGCTGTTTTTT
TRBJ1-4,-,-,16,TRBV5-8,CASSLAVAAAIEKLFF,TGTGCCAGCAGCTTGGCCGTAGCAGCCGCTATTGAAAAACTGTTTTTT
TRBJ1-4,TRBD1,-,15,TRBV5-1,CASSFQGEFNEKLFF,TGCGCCAGCAGCTTCCAGGGGGAATTTAACGAAAAACTGTTTTTT
TRBJ2-2,-,many,14,TRBV7-8,CASSLVSNGGELFF,TGTGCCAGCAGCTTAGTTTCCAACGGCGGGGAGCTGTTTTTT
TRBJ2-7,-,-,9,TRBV6-5,CALSYEQYF,TGTGCCCTCTCCTACGAGCAGTACTTC
TRBJ2-3,-,-,14,TRBV6-1,CASSEAGTLDTQYF,TGTGCCAGCAGTGAAGCGGGAACGTTAGATACGCAGTATTTT
TRBJ2-1,-,-,13,TRBV5-1,CASSLSRGNEQFF,TGCGCCAGCAGCTTGAGCCGAGGCAATGAGCAGTTCTTC
TRBJ1-1,-,few,10,TRBV29-1,CSAGNTEAFF,TGCAGCGCCGGGAACACTGAAGCTTTCTTT
TRBJ2-5,TRBD2,-,14,TRBV18,CASSPGLAEETQYF,TGTGCCAGCTCACCGGGACTAGCGGAAGAGACCCAGTACTTC
TRBJ1-5,-,-,14,TRBV19,CASKIGLSNQPQHF,TGTGCCAGTAAAATTGGACTGAGCAATCAGCCCCAGCATTTT
TRBJ2-5,TRBD1,-,13,TRBV11-3,CASSGQGGETQYF,TGTGCCAGCAGCGGACAGGGGGGAGAGACCCAGTACTTC
TRBJ2-3,-,-,15,TRBV5-4,CASSQGRVGTDTQYF,TGTGCCAGCAGCCAGGGACGGGTGGGCACAGATACGCAGTATTTT
TRBJ2-1,-,-,16,TRBV9,CASSGVGGSSYNEQFF,TGTGCCAGCAGCGGAGTTGGGGGGAGCTCCTACAATGAGCAGTTCTTC
TRBJ2-7,-,-,13,TRBV10-2,CASGRAIIDEQYF,TGCGCCAGCGGAAGGGCCATAATAGACGAGCAGTACTTC
TRBJ1-1,-,-,13,TRBV7-8,CASSPGPNTEAFF,TGTGCCAGCAGCCCCGGACCGAACACTGAAGCTTTCTTT
TRBJ1-1,-,-,15,TRBV4-1,CASSQDEREGTEAFF,TGCGCCAGCAGCCAAGATGAGAGGGAGGGAACTGAAGCTTTCTTT
TRBJ1-1,-,once,14,TRBV6-6,CASSYFVASTEAFF,TGTGCCAGCAGTTACTTCGTTGCGAGTACTGAAGCTTTCTTT
TRBJ1-1,-,-,13,TRBV6-6,CASSSPGPPETFF,TGTGCCAGCAGTTCCCCTGGGCCCCCGGAAACTTTCTTT
TRBJ2-1,TRBD2,-,16,TRBV7-8,CASSYRRLADYNEQFF,TGTGCCAGCAGCTACCGAAGACTAGCCGACTACAATGAGCAGTTCTTC
TRBJ2-3,-,-,11,TRBV20-1,CSARWSDTQYF,TGCAGTGCTAGGTGGTCCGATACGCAGTATTTT
TRBJ1-5,-,few,15,TRBV6-5,CASRSGLYSNQPQHF,TGTGCCAGCAGGAGCGGACTATATAGCAATCAGCCCCAGCATTTT
TRBJ2-1,TRBD2,-,14,TRBV28,CASRLSGREVEQFF,TGTGCCAGCCGTCTTAGCGGGAGGGAGGTTGAGCAGTTCTTC
TRBJ2-1,-,-,16,TRBV4-1,CASSHPDGSSYNEQFF,TGCGCCAGCAGCCACCCGGACGGGAGCTCCTACAATGAGCAGTTCTTC
TRBJ2-6,TRBD1,-,17,TRBV19,CASSREKGAAGANVLTF,TGTGCCAGTAGTAGAGAAAAGGGGGCGGCTGGGGCCAACGTCCTGACTTTC
TRBJ2-1,-,once,14,TRBV29-1,CSVDLGKGADEQFF,TGCAGCGTTGACTTAGGGAAGGGAGCTGATGAGCAGTTCTTC
TRBJ1-2,-,-,16,TRBV10-1,CASSDPEPGTNYGYTF,TGCGCCAGCAGTGACCCAGAGCCCGGGACTAACTATGGCTACACCTTC
TRBJ2-5,-,-,15,TRBV7-2,CASSLNRGPQETQYF,TGTGCCAGCAGCTTAAATCGGGGACCCCAAGAGACCCAGTACTTC
TRBJ1-4,-,-,20,TRBV7-2,CASSLAFGSGTGFTDEKLFF,-
TRBJ1-4,TRBD1,-,12,TRBV2,CASGTGGEKLFF,TGTGCCAGCGGGACAGGGGGTGAAAAACTGTTTTTT
TRBJ2-7,TRBD1,-,15,TRBV9,CASSVEDRSSYEQYF,TGTGCCAGCAGCGTAGAGGACAGGAGCTCCTACGAGCAGTACTTC
TRBJ1-1,-,-,14,TRBV18,CASSTDSMNTEAFF,TGTGCCAGCTCAACCGACAGCATGAACACTGAAGCTTTCTTT
TRBJ2-7,TRBD1,once,13,TRBV6-1,CASSTGQDYEQYF,TGTGCCAGCTCTACGGGACAGGACTACGAGCAGTACTTC
TRBJ1-5,TRBD1,-,14,TRBV30,CAFQGASQNQPQHF,TGTGCCTTCCAGGGGGCGTCTCAAAATCAGCCCCAGCATTTT
TRBJ2-7,TRBD1,once,16,TRBV7-2,CASSLAGTGGTYEQYF,TGTGCCAGCAGCTTAGCCGGGACAGGGGGAACCTACGAGCAGTACTTC
TRBJ2-7,-,-,15,TRBV5-1,CASSPTRDPAREQYF,TGCGCCAGCAGCCCCACCCGGGACCCCGCTAGGGAGCAGTACTTC
TRBJ2-7,-,-,14,TRBV27,CASSRTGGAYEQYF,TGTGCCAGCAGTCGAACCGGTGGGGCCTACGAGCAGTACTTC
TRBJ1-1,-,-,15,TRBV4-2,CASSQEVTANTEAFF,TGTGCCAGCAGCCAAGAAGTGACGGCGAACACTGAAGCTTTCTTT
TRBJ2-7,TRBD2,-,14,TRBV18,CASSPGLAYYEQYF,TGTGCCAGCTCACCTGGACTAGCGTACTACGAGCAGTACTTC
TRBJ2-5,-,once,13,TRBV9,CASSSSGQETQYF,TGTGCCAGCAGCTCCTCGGGGCAAGAGACCCAGTACTTC
TRBJ1-5,-,-,13,TRBV28,CAITTGSNQPQHF,TGTGCCATTACCACAGGTAGCAATCAGCCCCAGCATTTT
TRBJ1-1,TRBD1,once,15,TRBV5-1,CASSGRGQGRDEAFF,TGCGCCAGCAGCGGCCGGGGACAGGGTAGGGATGAAGCTTTCTTT
TRBJ1-5,-,-,14,TRBV11-2,CASSLDRSNQPQHF,TGTGCCAGCAGCTTAGACAGAAGCAATCAGCCCCAGCATTTT
TRBJ2-1,TRBD2,-,14,TRBV28,CASSLLAGLNEQFF,TGTGCCAGCAGTTTACTAGCGGGCTTAAATGAGCAGTTCTTC
TRBJ2-5,TRBD1,few,15,TRBV2,CASSEQGVGTETQYF,TGTGCCAGCAGTGAGCAGGGGGTCGGGACAGAGACCCAGTACTTC
TRBJ2-7,-,-,13,TRBV19,CASSIGGPGEQYF,TGTGCCAGTAGTATAGGAGGCCCGGGAGAGCAGTACTTC
TRBJ2-7,-,-,13,TRBV30,CAWSRAGGLGQYF,TGTGCCTGGAGCCGGGCAGGGGGGTTGGGGCAGTACTTC
TRBJ2-7,-,-,14,TRBV11-2,CASSPSGFFYEQYF,TGTGCCAGCAGCCCCTCGGGATTTTTTTACGAGCAGTACTTC
TRBJ1-4,-,-,15,TRBV4-1,CASSQDRQENEKLFF,TGCGCCAGCAGCCAAGATAGACAGGAGAATGAAAAACTGTTTTTT